These 16 T cell receptor beta chains came from one sample sequenced in a study of long-term antiretroviral therapy in people with HIV. It was version v3.0 of the immunoSEQ assay that was run at survey level. The protocol was immunoSEQ multiplex PCR, while the TCRdb copy is restricted to in-frame clones and leaves out a portion. The sample includes more than 25,000 clones, around 97% of them seen just once. The sample here was unsorted PBMCs, taken 7.6 years after starting antiretroviral therapy. The receptors come from a young man with HIV.

This rearrangement joins TRBV6-1 to TRBJ2-2; no clear D. The CDR3 spans 13 residues. Trimming pared 2 bases from V and 12 bases from J, leaving 13 bases between. Germline lookup yields CDR1 MNHNS and CDR2 SASEGT. Here the CDR3 reads CASSEHGSLKLFF. DNA for the CDR3: TGTGCCAGCAGTGAACACGGATCGCTAAAGCTGTTTTTT.

This chain links TRBV5-6 with TRBJ2-1, with D perhaps TRBD2 (6 bases). The CDR3 runs to 14 residues. Trimming cost V 4 bases and J 6 bases, with 14 bases left between them. Germline V CDR1 and CDR2: SGHDT, YYEEEE. The DNA of the CDR3 is TGTGCCAGCAGCACATCCGGGACTTTCAATGAGCAGTTCTTC. Protein sequence: CASSTSGTFNEQFF.

The chain has TRBV27 and TRBJ1-1, with 9 bases lining up with TRBD1. The V segment lost 5 bases and the J segment 3 bases; nucleotides outside the gene matches: 1. This CDR3 region has 13 residues. Germline CDR1 is MNHEY and CDR2 is SMNVEV (reference sequence). Written as DNA, the CDR3 is TGTGCCAGCAGTCGGGACAGGGACACTGAAGCTTTCTTT. The encoded protein is CASSRDRDTEAFF.

V is TRBV4-3 and J is TRBJ2-1, with 12 nucleotides matching TRBD2. The CDR3 is 17 residues long. Germline loops: CDR1 LGHNA, CDR2 YSLEER. The V and J ends lost 3 bases and 0 bases, in that order; junction bases with no gene match: 3. CDR3 sequence: CASSHVLAGGSYNEQFF. In DNA form, the CDR3 reads TGCGCCAGCAGCCACGTACTAGCGGGGGGCTCCTACAATGAGCAGTTCTTC.

This clone was recorded once. This sequence joins TRBV9 and TRBJ2-4; D is undetermined. CDR1 SGDLS and CDR2 YYNGEE come from the germline V gene. Trimming removed 0 bases at V and 0 bases at J, with 13 bases between. CDR3 length: 17 amino acids. The CDR3 region is CASSVGWAATAKNIQYF. In DNA, the CDR3 is TGTGCCAGCAGCGTAGGTTGGGCGGCCACAGCCAAAAACATTCAGTACTTC.

The J gene is TRBJ1-5, the V gene TRBV19; D is uncertain. This CDR3 spans 13 amino acids. Between the trimmed V and J ends, which lost 5 bases and 0 bases, there was a span of 5 bases. Per the germline V gene, CDR1 is LNHDA and CDR2 is SQIVND (reference sequence). In nucleotides, the CDR3 is TGTGCCAGTAGTTTCGATAGCAATCAGCCCCAGCATTTT. Amino acids: CASSFDSNQPQHF.

V is TRBV18 and J is TRBJ2-6; D may be TRBD1 (6 bases). V lost 3 bases and J lost 0, with 12 bases in between. The CDR3 length is 17 residues. CDR1 and CDR2 from the germline V gene are KGHSH and LQKENI. CDR3 nucleotides: TGTGCCAGCTCACCGACAACAGGGATCTCTGGGGCCAACGTCCTGACTTTC. Encoded protein: CASSPTTGISGANVLTF. The full variable domain, rest sourced from reference TRBV18 and TRBJ2-6, is NAGVMQNPRHLVRRRGQEARLRCSPMKGHSHVYWYRQLPEEGLKFMVYLQKENIIDESGMPKERFSAEFPKEGPSILRIQQVVRGDSAAYFCASSPTTGISGANVLTFGAGSRLTVL.

V and J are TRBV7-3 and TRBJ2-1; D may be TRBD2 (6 bases). The CDR3 is made up of 13 amino acids. CDR1 and CDR2 from the germline V gene are SGHTA and FQGTGA. The V end lost 5 bases, the J end lost 9 bases, and 14 bases lay between the germline ends. This chain's CDR3 is CASSPGLGGEQFF. Here the CDR3 DNA reads TGTGCCAGCAGCCCAGGCCTGGGGGGTGAGCAGTTCTTC.

V usage is TRBV4-3 and J usage is TRBJ1-2, with unresolved D. V was trimmed by 0 bases and J by 0 bases, leaving 8 bases between them. Germline CDR1 is LGHNA and CDR2 is YSLEER. The CDR3 runs to 15 residues. In DNA form, the CDR3 reads TGCGCCAGCAGCCAAGATAGCCGAGCTAACTATGGCTACACCTTC. Protein: CASSQDSRANYGYTF.

The V and J genes are TRBV7-3 and TRBJ2-3, with D possibly being TRBD1 or TRBD2 (5 bases each). The CDR3 covers 16 residues. Germline lookup yields CDR1 SGHTA and CDR2 FQGTGA. V was pared by 5 bases and J by 0 bases, with 15 bases between. Here the CDR3 DNA reads TGTGCCAGCAGCCGGGGCAGAGATTCTAGCACAGATACGCAGTATTTT. It codes for CASSRGRDSSTDTQYF.

The chain carries TRBV18 and TRBJ1-4, with TRBD1 as a possible D gene (5 bases). Germline CDR1 KGHSH, CDR2 LQKENI. V lost 1 base, J lost 8 bases, and 23 bases lay in between. The CDR3 is 18 residues long. The CDR3 region has the DNA TGTGCCAGCTCACCACTTGTGCCCCCCGCAGGGTTACTCGAAAAACTGTTTTTT. It codes for CASSPLVPPAGLLEKLFF. The full variable domain, completed using reference TRBV18 and TRBJ1-4, is NAGVMQNPRHLVRRRGQEARLRCSPMKGHSHVYWYRQLPEEGLKFMVYLQKENIIDESGMPKERFSAEFPKEGPSILRIQQVVRGDSAAYFCASSPLVPPAGLLEKLFFGSGTQLSVL.

The chain joins TRBV7-2 to TRBJ2-1, with D hard to call. The germline V and J ends were trimmed by 5 bases and 3 bases, with 5 bases remaining between them. The CDR3 consists of 12 residues. CDR1 is SGHTA, CDR2 FQGNSA, per germline. CDR3 sequence: CASSPLYNEQFF. The CDR3 DNA follows: TGTGCCAGCAGCCCCCTCTACAATGAGCAGTTCTTC.

The genes are TRBV2 and TRBJ2-5; 7 bases line up with TRBD1. Unmatched junction bases numbered 13, after V lost 6 bases and J lost 3 bases. The CDR3 sequence is 16 residues long. Germline assignment: CDR1 SNHLY and CDR2 FYNNEI. The CDR3 nucleotides read TGTGCCAGCAGCAGACCGGGACAGAGTAAAGAAGAGACCCAGTACTTC. This translates into CASSRPGQSKEETQYF.

The chain carries TRBV4-2 and TRBJ2-5; D tentatively fits TRBD1 or TRBD2 (6 bases each). This CDR3 contains 16 residues. Germline CDR1 and CDR2: LGHNA and YNFKEQ. V lost 0 bases to trimming and J lost 3 bases, with 14 bases between them. Here the CDR3 reads CASSQELRGHKETQYF. The DNA of the CDR3 is TGTGCCAGCAGCCAAGAGCTTCGGGGGCACAAAGAGACCCAGTACTTC.

This clone is a singleton in its sample. This specimen includes other DNA sequences encoding the same CDR3. This chain connects TRBV2 to TRBJ2-7, with D unclear. Germline V gene lookup returns CDR1 SNHLY and CDR2 FYNNEI. The CDR3 runs to 12 residues. V was clipped by 3 bases and J by 3 bases, with 6 bases between them. CDR3 sequence (DNA): TGTGCCAGCAGTGAGGCCAACTACGAGCAGTACTTC. Protein: CASSEANYEQYF.

The chain carries TRBV7-8 and TRBJ2-7; a possible D gene is TRBD2 (5 bases). Per the germline V gene, CDR1 is SGHVS and CDR2 is FQNEAQ. The CDR3 covers 16 residues. V lost 3 bases and J 4 bases, leaving 19 bases between the germline ends. The DNA for the CDR3 is TGTGCCAGCAGCTTGCCTCCGGGGTCTTTGGATTACGAGCAGTACTTC. This codes for CASSLPPGSLDYEQYF.